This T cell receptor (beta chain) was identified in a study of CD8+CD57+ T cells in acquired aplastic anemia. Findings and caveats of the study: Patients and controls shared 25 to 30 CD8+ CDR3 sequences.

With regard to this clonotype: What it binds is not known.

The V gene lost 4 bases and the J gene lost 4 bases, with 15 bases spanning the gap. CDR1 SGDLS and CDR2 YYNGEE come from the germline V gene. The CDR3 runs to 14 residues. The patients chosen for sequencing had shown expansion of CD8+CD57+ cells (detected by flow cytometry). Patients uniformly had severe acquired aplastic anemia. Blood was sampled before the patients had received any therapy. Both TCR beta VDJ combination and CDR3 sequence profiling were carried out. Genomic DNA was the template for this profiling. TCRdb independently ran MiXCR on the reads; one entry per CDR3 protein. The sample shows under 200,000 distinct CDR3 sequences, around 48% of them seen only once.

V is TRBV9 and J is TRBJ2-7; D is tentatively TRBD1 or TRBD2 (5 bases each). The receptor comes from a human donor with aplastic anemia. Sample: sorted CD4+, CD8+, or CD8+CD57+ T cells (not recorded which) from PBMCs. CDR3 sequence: CASSTDLGAYEQYF. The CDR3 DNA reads TGTGCCAGCAGCACAGACCTCGGGGCATACGAGCAGTACTTC.